What follows describes a single T cell receptor (beta chain). This sample stems from a study of blood T cell repertoires in COVID-19. Across the study: Spain, Italy and the United States supplied samples that represented acute and convalescent COVID-19. T cells, B-cell-depleted T cells, or PBMCs supplied cDNA or gDNA.

This CDR3 is built from 15 residues. Germline CDR1 reads SGHRS; CDR2 reads YFSETQ. V trimming: 4 bases; J trimming: 0 bases; junction bases outside the gene matches: 2. In the original workflow: Scientists estimated how many nucleated cells there were by amplifying reference gene primers. Method: immunoSEQ multiplex PCR; TCRdb's copy keeps in-frame clones and lacks some. V, J and clone size derive from that table, while D and trimming were established from the DNA sequence. This table has tens of thousands of clones, 85% appearing once. This chain uses TRBV5-1 with TRBJ2-2; 8 bases agree with TRBD2. This TCR came from an elderly man with acute or convalescent COVID-19. Sequencing used peripheral blood. CDR3 sequence: CASSEGLANTGELFF. As DNA, the CDR3 is TGCGCCAGCAGCGAGGGACTAGCGAACACCGGGGAGCTGTTTTTT.